This TCR beta chain was found in a study of CD8+ T cells in alopecia areata. About the study: Those patients who were treated received oral tofacitinib, which was given at 5 to 10 mg twice daily for moderate-to-severe alopecia areata. Study-wide points: Researchers report lesional scalp, most notably alopecia totalis/universalis, outstripped normal scalp in clonality.

Peripheral blood, together with lesional scalp punch biopsies, was collected from alopecia areata patients. Cell sorting on a FACSAria was used to separate CD4+ and CD8+ T cells from the PBMCs. A word on this clone: The target antigen is unknown.

The sequencing template was cDNA reverse transcribed from extracted RNA. Repertoires were generated with immunoSEQ multiplex PCR, while TCRdb's copy carries only in-frame clones and drops some. The data show around 250,000 clones, 65% to 70% seen once. The sample consisted of CD4+ T cells sorted from blood, taken at week 0. The clonotype comes from a human donor with alopecia areata.

The CDR3 DNA follows: TGTGCCAGCAGGCAGGACAGGGTCTACAATGAGCAGTTCTTC. It codes for CASRQDRVYNEQFF. The chain employs TRBV2 and TRBJ2-1; 8 positions match TRBD1. V trimming: 6 bases; J trimming: 3 bases; junction bases outside the gene matches: 4. Germline V gene data show CDR1 as SNHLY and CDR2 as FYNNEI. The CDR3 runs to 14 residues.